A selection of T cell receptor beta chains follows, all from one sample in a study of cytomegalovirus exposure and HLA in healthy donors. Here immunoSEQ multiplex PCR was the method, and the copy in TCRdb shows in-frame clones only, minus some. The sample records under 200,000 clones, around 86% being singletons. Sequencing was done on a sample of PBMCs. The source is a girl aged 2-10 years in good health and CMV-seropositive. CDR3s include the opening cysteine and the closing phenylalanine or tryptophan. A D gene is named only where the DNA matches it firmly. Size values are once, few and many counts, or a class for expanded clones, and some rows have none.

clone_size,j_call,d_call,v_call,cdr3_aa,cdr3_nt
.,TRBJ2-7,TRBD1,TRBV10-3,CRGCSSGTGYVRYEQYF,TGTCGGGGCTGCTCATCCGGGACAGGTTATGTAAGATACGAGCAGTACTTC
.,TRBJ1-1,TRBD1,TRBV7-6,CASGQGAHLNTEAFF,TGTGCCAGCGGTCAGGGGGCACATCTGAACACTGAAGCTTTCTTT
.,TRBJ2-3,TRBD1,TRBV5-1,CASRTGGSSTDTQYF,TGCGCCAGCAGGACAGGGGGCTCTAGCACAGATACGCAGTATTTT
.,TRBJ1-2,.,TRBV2,CASRTGRGPLGYTF,TGTGCCAGCAGGACGGGTAGGGGTCCGCTCGGCTACACCTTC
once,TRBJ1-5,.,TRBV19,CASTPLTVRVHNQPQHF,TGTGCCAGTACCCCGTTAACCGTCCGGGTTCACAATCAGCCCCAGCATTTT
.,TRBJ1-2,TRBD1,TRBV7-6,CASSVGQGSNYGYTF,TGTGCCAGCAGCGTGGGACAGGGATCTAACTATGGCTACACCTTC
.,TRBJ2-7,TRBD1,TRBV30,CAWSGQGPYEQYF,TGTGCCTGGAGTGGACAGGGCCCCTACGAGCAGTACTTC
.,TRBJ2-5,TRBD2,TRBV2,CASASGRREETQYF,TGTGCCAGCGCTAGCGGGAGGAGAGAGGAGACCCAGTACTTC
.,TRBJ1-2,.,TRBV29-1,CSVEEGALNYGYTF,TGCAGCGTTGAAGAGGGGGCGCTCAACTATGGCTACACCTTC
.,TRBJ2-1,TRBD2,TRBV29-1,CSVADFMAGVSLLYNEQFF,TGCAGCGTTGCAGACTTTATGGCGGGAGTCTCATTGTTGTACAATGAGCAGTTCTTC
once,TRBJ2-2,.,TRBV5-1,CASSFDRSGTGELFF,TGCGCCAGCAGCTTCGACAGATCGGGCACCGGGGAGCTGTTTTTT
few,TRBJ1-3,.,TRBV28,CASSFGPNSGNTIYF,TGTGCCAGCAGCTTTGGGCCCAACTCTGGAAACACCATATATTTT
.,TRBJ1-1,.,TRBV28,CASSSYRGVTNTEAFF,TGTGCCAGCAGCTCCTACCGAGGAGTGACGAACACTGAAGCTTTCTTT
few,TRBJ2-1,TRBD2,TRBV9,CASGSGEYNEQFF,TGTGCCAGCGGTAGCGGGGAATACAATGAGCAGTTCTTC
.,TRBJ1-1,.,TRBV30,CAWSDNLWSEAFF,TGTGCCTGGTCTGACAATCTCTGGTCTGAAGCTTTCTTT
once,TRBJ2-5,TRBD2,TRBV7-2,CASSLRGGSETQYF,TGTGCCAGCAGCTTACGGGGGGGCTCAGAGACCCAGTACTTC
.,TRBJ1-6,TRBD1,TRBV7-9,CASSQHLTGGVSNSPLHF,TGTGCCAGCAGCCAACATCTTACAGGGGGCGTCTCTAATTCACCCCTCCACTTT
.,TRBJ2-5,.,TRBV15,CATRGEPFETQYF,TGTGCCACCAGAGGGGAACCCTTCGAGACCCAGTACTTC
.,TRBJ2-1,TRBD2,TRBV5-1,CASSLAGGTSPTIYNEQFF,TGCGCCAGCAGCTTGGCCGGGGGGACTAGCCCCACTATATACAATGAGCAGTTCTTC
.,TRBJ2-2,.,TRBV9,CASSDGRDTGELFF,TGTGCCAGCAGCGACGGTCGGGACACCGGGGAGCTGTTTTTT
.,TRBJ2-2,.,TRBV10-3,CATFKGLAHPGELFF,TGTGCCACTTTTAAAGGGCTAGCCCATCCCGGGGAGCTGTTTTTT
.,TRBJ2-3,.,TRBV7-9,CARPSGSTDTQYF,TGTGCCAGACCTTCGGGATCCACAGATACGCAGTATTTT
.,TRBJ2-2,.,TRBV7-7,CASSLAGSGELFF,TGTGCTAGCAGCCTTGCAGGATCCGGGGAGCTGTTTTTT
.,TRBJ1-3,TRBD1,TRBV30,CAWIRDRGSGNTIYF,TGTGCCTGGATCCGGGACAGGGGCTCTGGAAACACCATATATTTT
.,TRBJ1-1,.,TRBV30,CAWKGGGNTEAFF,TGTGCCTGGAAGGGCGGGGGGAACACTGAAGCTTTCTTT
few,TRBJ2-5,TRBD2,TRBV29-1,CSVVNPGLAGVTRWTQYF,TGCAGCGTCGTTAATCCGGGACTAGCGGGAGTCACGAGGTGGACCCAGTACTTC
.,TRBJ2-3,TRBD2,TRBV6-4,CASSSTSVTDTQYF,TGTGCCAGCAGTTCGACTAGCGTCACAGATACGCAGTATTTT
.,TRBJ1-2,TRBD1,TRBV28,CASSLTRTGGRNYGYTF,TGTGCCAGCAGCCTTACTCGGACAGGGGGCAGAAACTATGGCTACACCTTC
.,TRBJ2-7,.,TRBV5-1,CASSLGGREQYF,TGCGCCAGCAGCTTGGGGGGGCGTGAGCAGTACTTC
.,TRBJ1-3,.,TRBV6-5,CASRGAGNTIYF,TGTGCCAGCAGGGGCGCGGGAAACACCATATATTTT
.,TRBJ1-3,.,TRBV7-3,CASSRGGSGNTIYF,TGTGCCAGCAGCCGGGGGGGTTCTGGAAACACCATATATTTT
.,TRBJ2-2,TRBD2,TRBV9,CASSSRTSGNGELFF,TGTGCCAGCAGCTCCCGGACTAGCGGGAACGGGGAGCTGTTTTTT
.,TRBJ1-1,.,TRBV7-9,CASSLWDSTEAFF,TGTGCCAGCAGCTTGTGGGACTCGACTGAAGCTTTCTTT
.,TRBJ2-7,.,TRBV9,CASSVGAEIPYEQYF,TGTGCCAGCAGCGTAGGGGCCGAGATACCATACGAGCAGTACTTC
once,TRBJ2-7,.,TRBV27,CASSLGGGHEQYF,TGTGCCAGCAGTTTAGGCGGGGGCCACGAGCAGTACTTC
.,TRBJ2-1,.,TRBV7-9,CARAGGANEQFF,TGTGCCAGGGCGGGCGGGGCCAATGAGCAGTTCTTC
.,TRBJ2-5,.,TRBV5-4,CASSFGTQETQYF,TGTGCCAGCAGCTTCGGGACTCAAGAGACCCAGTACTTC
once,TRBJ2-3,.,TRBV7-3,CASSPNAGTADTQYF,TGTGCCAGCAGCCCCAACGCGGGAACGGCAGATACGCAGTATTTT
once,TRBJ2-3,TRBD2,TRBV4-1,CASSQDRGRVLTDTQYF,TGCGCCAGCAGCCAAGATCGAGGGAGGGTCCTCACAGATACGCAGTATTTT
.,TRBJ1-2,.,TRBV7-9,CASSLTPPHGYTF,TGTGCCAGCAGCTTAACTCCCCCCCATGGCTACACCTTC
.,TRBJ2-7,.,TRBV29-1,CSAELGADEQYF,TGCAGCGCTGAACTAGGGGCCGACGAGCAGTACTTC
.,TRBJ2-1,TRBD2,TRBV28,CASSPLGTSGSYNEQFF,TGTGCCAGCAGTCCGCTCGGGACTAGCGGCTCCTACAATGAGCAGTTCTTC
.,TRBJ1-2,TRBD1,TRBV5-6,CASNTDRDNYGYTF,TGTGCCAGCAATACGGACAGGGATAACTATGGCTACACCTTC
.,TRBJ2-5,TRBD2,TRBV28,CASRIVAGPIQETQYF,TGTGCCAGCAGGATAGTAGCGGGACCTATCCAAGAGACCCAGTACTTC
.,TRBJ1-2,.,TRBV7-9,CASSLGEQGYTF,TGTGCCAGCAGCTTAGGGGAGCAAGGCTACACCTTC
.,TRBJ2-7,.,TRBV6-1,CASCLHGSSYEQYF,TGTGCCAGCTGCTTACACGGGAGCTCCTACGAGCAGTACTTC
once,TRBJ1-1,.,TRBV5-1,CASSRGILNTEAFF,TGCGCCAGCAGCAGAGGGATTCTGAACACTGAAGCTTTCTTT
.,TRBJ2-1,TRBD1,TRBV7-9,CASSLELTGFRDEQFF,TGTGCCAGCAGCTTAGAGTTGACAGGGTTCCGGGATGAGCAGTTCTTC
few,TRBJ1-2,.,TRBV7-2,CASSPGAYGYTF,TGTGCCAGCAGCCCGGGAGCTTATGGCTACACCTTC
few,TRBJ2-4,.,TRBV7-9,CASSLAGEAIQYF,TGTGCCAGCAGCTTAGCAGGGGAGGCCATTCAGTACTTC
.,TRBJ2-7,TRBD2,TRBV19,CASLSQGRAGLAGTYEQYF,TGTGCCAGTCTTTCCCAGGGTCGGGCGGGACTAGCGGGTACCTACGAGCAGTACTTC
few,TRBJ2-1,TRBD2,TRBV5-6,CASSLVSGLASYNEQFF,TGTGCCAGCAGCTTGGTAAGTGGACTAGCGAGTTACAATGAGCAGTTCTTC
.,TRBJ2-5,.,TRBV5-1,CASSVGTPRRETQYF,TGCGCCAGCAGCGTGGGGACTCCAAGGCGGGAGACCCAGTACTTC